This T cell receptor (beta chain) was sequenced for a study of cytomegalovirus exposure and HLA in healthy donors. Primers for the PCR totalled 60 Vbeta and 13 Jbeta. The assay was immunoSEQ multiplex PCR, and TCRdb's table has in-frame clones only and misses some. Among under 200,000 clones, roughly three quarters were seen once, and the ten largest hold about 3.1%. Study-level results: A later analysis linked a missense variant in DCLRE1C to the trimming of TCR beta V and J genes.

Notes on this clone: What it recognizes is unknown.

V lost 0 bases, J lost 2 bases, and 9 bases stayed unmatched. The CDR3 is 17 residues long. CDR1 and CDR2 (germline): LGHNA, YSLEER. Healthy bone marrow donors supplied every sample. V is TRBV4-3 and J is TRBJ2-5; 7 bases fit TRBD2. The receptor was derived from a woman aged 45-65 years in good health and CMV-seropositive. Input material: PBMCs. The CDR3 bases are TGCGCCAGCAGCCAAGACCCCCGCGGGAGCCGTCAAGAGACCCAGTACTTC. Protein: CASSQDPRGSRQETQYF.